The TCR beta chain under discussion was sequenced for a study of blood T cell repertoires in COVID-19. Study at large: Acute-phase and convalescent COVID-19 samples originated in the United States, Italy and Spain. PBMCs, B-cell-depleted T cells, or T cells were the source of the cDNA or gDNA that made up the material.

Authors' processing steps: Cell counts per sample came from amplifying reference gene primers. The assay was immunoSEQ multiplex PCR, and TCRdb's table has in-frame clones only and misses some. The V and J calls and clone size come from that table; D and trimming were worked out from the DNA. The profile shows tens of thousands of clones, about 82% of them singletons. The ends were cut back, 3 bases at V and 8 bases at J, with 13 bases in the middle. The CDR3 totals 13 residues. Source material: peripheral blood. The chain joins TRBV12-3 or TRBV12-4 to TRBJ1-2, with unresolved D. This clonotype was obtained from a man aged 65-85 years with acute or convalescent COVID-19. CDR3 nucleotide sequence: TGTGCCAGCAGTTTTCCTTCCCCTCAGGGCTACACCTTC. Its translation: CASSFPSPQGYTF.